These 31 T cell receptor beta chains were sequenced from one sample in a study of T cells in Graves' hyperthyroidism and ophthalmopathy. Researchers amplified the TCR beta CDR3 regions from RNA transcripts. Carried out on the TCR CDR3, a first-round RT-PCR used the HTBI primer set. TCRdb passed the multiplex PCR reads through MiXCR, listing each CDR3 protein once. The table lists roughly 93,000 distinct CDR3 sequences, approximately 56% of them singletons, with roughly 27% in the top ten. The sample taken for sequencing was blood. These TCRs come from a woman between 40 and 50 years old with Graves' hyperthyroidism.

V is TRBV12-3 or TRBV12-4 and J is TRBJ1-6; 11 nucleotides agree with TRBD1. This CDR3 is built from 14 residues. V trimming: 8 bases; J trimming: 10 bases; junction bases outside the gene matches: 7. DNA for the CDR3: TGTGCCAGCGGGACAGGGGGGAGCGACTCACCCCTCCACTTT. This translates into CASGTGGSDSPLHF.

This chain joins TRBV7-2 and TRBJ2-1, with a weak D call TRBD2 (5 bases). CDR1 is SGHTA, CDR2 FQGNSA, per germline. Between the trimmed V and J ends, which lost 3 bases and 10 bases, there was a span of 13 bases. There are 13 residues in the CDR3. CDR3 sequence: CASSFTRSGEQFF. CDR3 DNA: TGTGCCAGCAGCTTCACCAGGTCGGGGGAGCAGTTCTTC.

This chain connects TRBV7-3 to TRBJ2-7, with 10 bases matching TRBD1. The CDR3 contains 14 residues. After removal of 5 bases from V and 4 bases from J, the junction contained 5 bases not matched to a gene. The germline gives CDR1 SGHTA, CDR2 FQGTGA. In DNA form, the CDR3 reads TGTGCCAGCAGCCGGACAGGGGGGGCGTACGAGCAGTACTTC. As protein: CASSRTGGAYEQYF.

The V gene is TRBV29-1, the J gene TRBJ2-3; 15 positions agree with TRBD2. The junction had 1 base not matched to a gene; V was cut back by 6 bases and J by 0 bases. CDR1 SQVTM and CDR2 ANQGSEA come from the germline V gene. The CDR3 spans 15 residues. The chain's CDR3 is CSVGTSGRSTDTQYF. In DNA, the CDR3 is TGCAGCGTGGGGACTAGCGGGAGGAGCACAGATACGCAGTATTTT.

The count of this clonotype is one. The rearrangement joins TRBV7-3 to TRBJ2-7, with TRBD1 identical over 8 bases. The V and J ends lost 0 bases and 9 bases, in that order; junction bases with no gene match: 7. This CDR3 has 14 amino acids. In germline, CDR1 is SGHTA, CDR2 FQGTGA. In DNA, the CDR3 is TGTGCCAGCAGCTTAACCGGGACAGGAGGAAGGCAGTACTTC. Translation gives CASSLTGTGGRQYF.

This clonotype was seen a few times. The chain employs TRBV20-1 and TRBJ2-1; 9 nucleotides agree with TRBD2. Germline lookup yields CDR1 DFQATT and CDR2 SNEGSKA (reference sequence). J was trimmed by 1 base and V by 3 bases; bases with no gene match: 4. This CDR3 region has 15 residues. CDR3 in amino acids: CSARVLAGSYNEQFF. In DNA form, the CDR3 reads TGCAGTGCTAGGGTCCTAGCGGGGTCCTACAATGAGCAGTTCTTC.

This clonotype was recorded at least ten times. The chain links TRBV7-2 to TRBJ1-6; D is undetermined. The CDR3 covers 15 residues. Germline CDR1 SGHTA, CDR2 FQGNSA. Trimming cost V 5 bases and J 10 bases, with 18 bases left between them. As DNA, the CDR3 is TGTGCCAGCAGCCCTATTTCGACCGCGGGGTCACCCCTCCACTTT. Translated, it gives CASSPISTAGSPLHF.

The chain has TRBV15 and TRBJ2-5; D is perhaps TRBD2 (6 bases). CDR1 is LNHNV and CDR2 is YYDKDF in the germline V gene (reference sequence). V dropped 3 bases and J dropped 1 base, with 15 bases sitting between them. This CDR3 region has 16 residues. The CDR3 is CATSSLQGGTQETQYF. The CDR3 bases are TGTGCCACCAGCAGCTTGCAGGGAGGAACCCAAGAGACCCAGTACTTC.

The rearrangement links TRBV14 to TRBJ1-5; D is perhaps TRBD1 (5 bases). Germline CDR1 SGHDN, CDR2 FVKESK. This CDR3 spans 13 amino acids. Trimming pared 4 bases from V and 7 bases from J, leaving 11 bases between. Here the CDR3 reads CASSLGAWQPQHF. CDR3 nucleotide sequence: TGTGCCAGCAGCCTAGGGGCTTGGCAGCCCCAGCATTTT.

This clonotype was seen many times. The chain combines TRBV5-4 with TRBJ1-1; D might be TRBD1 (5 bases). Trimming cost V 0 bases and J 1 base, with 13 bases left between them. This CDR3 region has 16 residues. Looked up from germline, CDR1 is SGHNT and CDR2 is YYREEE (reference sequence). CDR3 sequence reads: CASSLDSRAPNTEAFF. CDR3 nucleotides: TGTGCCAGCAGCTTGGATAGCAGGGCGCCGAACACTGAAGCTTTCTTT.

The gene calls are TRBV24-1 and TRBJ2-5, with TRBD1 identical over 7 bases. Germline V CDR1 and CDR2: KGHDR, SFDVKD. V gave up 11 bases and J gave up 9 bases; unmatched junction bases: 20. This CDR3 has 15 residues. This chain's CDR3 is CAISTTGISNQPQYF. In DNA, the CDR3 is TGTGCCATCAGCACGACAGGGATCAGCAATCAGCCCCAGTACTTC.

Only a few counts were recorded for this clonotype. The rearrangement links TRBV7-9 to TRBJ2-7; TRBD2 matches at 10 bases. This CDR3 contains 14 residues. The V gene's germline CDR1 is SEHNR and CDR2 FQNEAQ (reference sequence). V dropped 6 bases and J dropped 5; count of bases not matched to a gene: 7. CDR3 nucleotides: TGTGCCAGCAGTTTTTCTAGCGGGAGCGACGAGCAGTACTTC. This gives the protein CASSFSSGSDEQYF.

This chain uses TRBV7-3 with TRBJ2-7, with 7 positions matching TRBD2. CDR3 size: 16 residues. The germline V gene has CDR1 SGHTA and CDR2 FQGTGA. V shed 2 bases, J shed 2 bases, and the junction held 9 bases outside the gene matches. The CDR3 nucleotides read TGTGCCAGCAGCTTAGGGGCGGGAGAGCCCCCCTACGAGCAGTACTTC. Encoded protein: CASSLGAGEPPYEQYF.

This clonotype appeared many times. J is TRBJ2-3 and V is TRBV15; TRBD1 matches at 7 bases. J was trimmed by 2 bases and V by 4 bases; bases with no gene match: 6. This CDR3 spans 15 amino acids. Germline V gene sequence: CDR1 LNHNV, CDR2 YYDKDF (reference sequence). The CDR3 loop is CATSNAGTATDTQYF. CDR3 coding DNA: TGTGCCACCAGCAACGCCGGGACAGCCACAGATACGCAGTATTTT.

The chain is built from TRBV20-1 and TRBJ1-5, with D unclear. Trimming left V 6 bases short and J 10 bases short, with 4 bases between. This CDR3 has 8 amino acids. Germline V gene sequence: CDR1 DFQATT, CDR2 SNEGSKA (reference sequence). CDR3 DNA: TGCAGTGCAAGTCCCCAGCATTTT. Protein product: CSASPQHF.

This clonotype was picked up many times. This chain links TRBV7-8 with TRBJ1-5; TRBD1 might be the D (6 bases). The CDR3 loop spans 16 amino acids. Trimming stripped 4 bases from V and 2 bases from J, with 15 bases between. CDR1 and CDR2 (germline): SGHVS, FQNEAQ. CDR3 residues: CASSSYQGSRNQPQHF. The CDR3 DNA follows: TGTGCCAGCAGCTCCTACCAGGGGAGCCGCAATCAGCCCCAGCATTTT.

This rearrangement joins TRBV9 to TRBJ2-5; a possible D gene is TRBD2 (6 bases). In germline, CDR1 is SGDLS, CDR2 YYNGEE. V lost 6 bases and J 1 base, leaving 13 bases between the germline ends. The CDR3 is 14 amino acids. This CDR3 is CASTQGGTQETQYF. The CDR3 nucleotides are TGTGCCAGCACCCAGGGAGGAACCCAAGAGACCCAGTACTTC.

This rearrangement joins TRBV7-2 to TRBJ2-5; 10 positions match TRBD2. The V gene's germline CDR1 is SGHTA and CDR2 FQGNSA. The CDR3 consists of 15 residues. V dropped 0 bases and J dropped 5; count of bases not matched to a gene: 3. The CDR3 region is CASSLALAGVETQYF. The DNA of the CDR3 is TGTGCCAGCAGCTTAGCCCTAGCGGGAGTCGAGACCCAGTACTTC.

There are many counts of this clonotype. The rearrangement uses TRBV5-6 and TRBJ1-1; 7 bases agree with TRBD1. CDR3 length equals 14 residues. J was trimmed by 7 bases and V by 3 bases; bases with no gene match: 9. CDR1 and CDR2 from the germline V gene are SGHDT and YYEEEE. The CDR3: CASSSGTVGYEAFF. CDR3 DNA: TGTGCCAGCAGCTCCGGGACAGTGGGGTATGAAGCTTTCTTT.

This clonotype was recorded at least ten times. The chain couples TRBV2 to TRBJ1-5; D perhaps matches TRBD1 (5 bases). This CDR3 is built from 17 residues. Trimming pared 6 bases from V and 1 base from J, leaving 19 bases between. Germline values: CDR1 SNHLY, CDR2 FYNNEI. CDR3 DNA sequence: TGTGCCAGCAGATCGGGACGCTCTCCGGGGAGCAATCAGCCCCAGCATTTT. It specifies CASRSGRSPGSNQPQHF.

The chain recombines TRBV5-8 with TRBJ1-1; no reliable D call. The CDR3 is made up of 13 amino acids. Trimming cost V 4 bases and J 2 bases, with 9 bases left between them. Germline assignment: CDR1 SGHTS and CDR2 YDEGEE. The CDR3 DNA reads TGTGCCAGCAGCACCGGGAAAAACACTGAAGCTTTCTTT. Its protein is CASSTGKNTEAFF.

This clonotype was picked up many times. V gene TRBV7-2 combines with J gene TRBJ2-5; possibly TRBD2 for D (6 bases). Germline CDR1 reads SGHTA; CDR2 reads FQGNSA. V was cut by 8 bases and J by 5 bases, with 12 bases left in between. CDR3 size: 12 residues. CDR3 in amino acids: CASGGSLETQYF. The CDR3 bases are TGTGCCAGCGGAGGGAGTTTGGAGACCCAGTACTTC. Full variable domain (remainder filled in from reference TRBV7-2 and TRBJ2-5): GAGVSQSPSNKVTEKGKDVELRCDPISGHTALYWYRQSLGQGLEFLIYFQGNSAPDKSGLPSDRFSAERTGGSVSTLTIQRTQQEDSAVYLCASGGSLETQYFGPGTRLLVL.

In this sample, this clonotype turned up once. A much larger clone differs from this one at a single base, so this may be a read error. The rearrangement joins TRBV7-2 to TRBJ2-2; 14 positions match TRBD2. From germline, CDR1 is SGHTA and CDR2 FQGNSA. There are 20 residues in the CDR3. CDR3 in amino acids: CASSRPETSGRAWGTGELSF. Written as DNA, the CDR3 is TGTGCCAGCAGCCGCCCCGAGACTAGCGGGAGGGCCTGGGGCACCGGGGAGCTGTCTTTT. The entire variable domain, with the rest obtained from reference TRBV7-2 and TRBJ2-2, is as follows: GAGVSQSPSNKVTEKGKDVELRCDPISGHTALYWYRQSLGQGLEFLIYFQGNSAPDKSGLPSDRFSAERTGGSVSTLTIQRTQQEDSAVYLCASSRPETSGRAWGTGELSFGEGSRLTVL.

V is TRBV29-1 and J is TRBJ2-7, with D perhaps being TRBD1 or TRBD2 (5 bases each). V shed 4 bases and J shed 4 bases, with 8 bases lying between them. This CDR3 is built from 11 residues. CDR1 and CDR2 from the germline V gene are SQVTM and ANQGSEA. The CDR3 DNA sequence: TGCAGCGTTGCGGGGCGTTACGAGCAGTACTTC. Protein: CSVAGRYEQYF.

This clonotype came up many times. The chain has TRBV5-1 and TRBJ2-5; TRBD2 aligns across 9 bases. V was pared by 0 bases and J by 4 bases, with 10 bases of the junction left unmatched. The germline V gene encodes CDR1 SGHRS and CDR2 YFSETQ. This CDR3 spans 17 amino acids. In DNA, the CDR3 is TGCGCCAGCAGCTTGGCCGAATTAGCGGGAGTACCAGAGACCCAGTACTTC. Encoded protein: CASSLAELAGVPETQYF.

The rearrangement joins TRBV29-1 to TRBJ1-2; TRBD1 matches at 10 bases. The CDR3 spans 13 residues. With 7 bases clipped from V and 1 base from J, the junction kept 3 bases outside the gene matches. Germline loops: CDR1 SQVTM, CDR2 ANQGSEA. The chain's CDR3 is CSAGQGDNYGYTF. In DNA form, the CDR3 reads TGCAGCGCTGGACAGGGGGATAACTATGGCTACACCTTC.

The rearrangement uses TRBV29-1 and TRBJ2-2; TRBD2 is a possible D gene (6 bases). CDR3 length equals 14 residues. Germline-derived CDR1 and CDR2 are SQVTM and ANQGSEA. V gave up 5 bases and J gave up 1 base, with 11 bases separating them. Here the CDR3 DNA reads TGCAGCGTTATAGGGACTGGGAACACCGGGGAGCTGTTTTTT. Translating it yields CSVIGTGNTGELFF.

This rearrangement joins TRBV10-3 to TRBJ2-6; D unclear. CDR1 is ENHRY, CDR2 SYGVKD, per germline. The CDR3 spans 13 residues. V gave up 7 bases and J gave up 1 base, with 5 bases separating them. In nucleotides, the CDR3 is TGTGCCATCACGCATTCTGGGGCCAACGTCCTGACTTTC. Translated: CAITHSGANVLTF.

A note on this clonotype: At one end the junction does not follow the germline gene, possibly because of a read error. This sequence joins TRBV2 and TRBJ1-4, with 10 bases lining up with TRBD1. There are 17 residues in the CDR3. Germline V gene lookup returns CDR1 SNHLY and CDR2 FYNNEI. DNA of the CDR3: TGTGCCACCAGTCCAATGGAGACAGGGGGCGAAGGTGAAAAACTGTTTTTT. Protein sequence: CATSPMETGGEGEKLFF.

The V and J genes are TRBV7-3 and TRBJ2-5; TRBD2 aligns across 10 bases. CDR3 size: 15 residues. The V gene's germline CDR1 is SGHTA and CDR2 FQGTGA. V lost 3 bases and J lost 4; bases outside the gene matches: 5. The CDR3 nucleotides are TGTGCCAGCAGCTTGACAGCGGGAGGGCTAGAGACCCAGTACTTC. Protein: CASSLTAGGLETQYF.

The chain joins TRBV4-1 to TRBJ2-7, with unresolved D. This CDR3 has 15 residues. In germline, CDR1 is MGHRA, CDR2 YSYEKL. V was clipped by 4 bases and J by 0 bases, with 13 bases between them. CDR3 in amino acids: CASSPTMLCSYEQYF. The DNA of the CDR3 is TGCGCCAGCAGCCCCACAATGTTGTGCTCCTACGAGCAGTACTTC.